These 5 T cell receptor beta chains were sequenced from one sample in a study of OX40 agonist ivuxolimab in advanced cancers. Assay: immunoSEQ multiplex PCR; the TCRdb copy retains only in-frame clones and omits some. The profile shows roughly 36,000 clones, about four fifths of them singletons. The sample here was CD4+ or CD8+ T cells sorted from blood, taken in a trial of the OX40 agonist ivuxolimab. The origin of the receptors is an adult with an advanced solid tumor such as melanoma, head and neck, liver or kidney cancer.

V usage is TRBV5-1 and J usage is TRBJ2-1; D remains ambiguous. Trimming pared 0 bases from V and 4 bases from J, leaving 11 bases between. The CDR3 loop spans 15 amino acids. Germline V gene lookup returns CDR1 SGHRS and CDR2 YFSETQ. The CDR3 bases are TGCGCCAGCAGCTTGGCCTCGCAGGCGTACAATGAGCAGTTCTTC. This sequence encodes CASSLASQAYNEQFF.

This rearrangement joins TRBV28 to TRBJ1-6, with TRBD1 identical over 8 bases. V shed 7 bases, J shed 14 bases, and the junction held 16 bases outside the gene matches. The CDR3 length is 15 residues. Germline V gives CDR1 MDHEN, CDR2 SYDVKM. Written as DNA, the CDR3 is TGTGCCAGCAACCCACCACAGGGGACAGGAGGGACCCTCCACTTT. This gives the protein CASNPPQGTGGTLHF.

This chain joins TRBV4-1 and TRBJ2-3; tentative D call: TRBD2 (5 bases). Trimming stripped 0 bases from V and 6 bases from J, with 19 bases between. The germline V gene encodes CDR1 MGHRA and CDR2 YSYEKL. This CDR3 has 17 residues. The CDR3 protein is CASSQDLPGSIQDTQYF. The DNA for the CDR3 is TGCGCCAGCAGCCAAGATCTGCCGGGGTCCATACAGGATACGCAGTATTTT.

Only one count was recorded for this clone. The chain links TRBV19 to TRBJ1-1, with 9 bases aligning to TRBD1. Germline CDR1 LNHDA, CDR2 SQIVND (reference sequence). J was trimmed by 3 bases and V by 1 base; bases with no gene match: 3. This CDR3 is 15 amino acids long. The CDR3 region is CASSIGDRVYTEAFF. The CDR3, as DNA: TGTGCCAGTAGTATAGGGGACAGGGTGTACACTGAAGCTTTCTTT.

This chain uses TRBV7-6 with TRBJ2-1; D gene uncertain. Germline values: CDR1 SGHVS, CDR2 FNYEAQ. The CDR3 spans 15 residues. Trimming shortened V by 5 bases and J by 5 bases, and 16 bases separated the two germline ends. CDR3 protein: CASSHPGYANNEQFF. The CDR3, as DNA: TGTGCCAGCAGCCACCCGGGCTACGCTAACAATGAGCAGTTCTTC.